These 23 T cell receptor beta chains came from one sample sequenced in a study of blood T cell repertoires in COVID-19. Data came from immunoSEQ multiplex PCR; TCRdb stores just in-frame clones and leaves some out. The table shows 130,000 to 150,000 clones, with around 82% occurring only once. Sequenced sample: peripheral blood. The origin of the receptors is a woman aged 50 to 60 with acute or convalescent COVID-19.

The CDR3 DNA sequence: TGTGCCAGCAGCTTGGTAGGTGGCCAACTAGATGAGCAGTTCTTC. Translated, it gives CASSLVGGQLDEQFF. The rearrangement joins TRBV5-6 to TRBJ2-1; possibly TRBD2 for D (5 bases). V lost 0 bases to trimming and J lost 8 bases, with 15 bases between them. The germline V gene encodes CDR1 SGHDT and CDR2 YYEEEE. The CDR3 has 15 residues.

The V and J genes are TRBV7-2 and TRBJ2-4; D possibly corresponds to TRBD1 (6 bases). The germline V gene encodes CDR1 SGHTA and CDR2 FQGNSA. The V end lost 6 bases, the J end lost 1 base, and 19 bases lay between the germline ends. The CDR3 totals 17 residues. CDR3 residues: CASRPAGVRGAKNIQYF. In nucleotides, the CDR3 is TGTGCCAGCAGACCCGCCGGAGTAAGGGGGGCCAAAAACATTCAGTACTTC.

The chain links TRBV4-3 to TRBJ2-5, with 8 bases aligning to TRBD2. Germline V gene data show CDR1 as LGHNA and CDR2 as YSLEER. V shed 1 base, J shed 3 bases, and the junction held 10 bases outside the gene matches. The CDR3 contains 17 residues. CDR3 DNA: TGCGCCAGCAGCCAAGCGGTCGCGGGGGGACCAGAAGAGACCCAGTACTTC. Protein product: CASSQAVAGGPEETQYF.

The V gene is TRBV24-1, the J gene TRBJ2-1; 9 positions agree with TRBD1. V gave up 8 bases and J gave up 8 bases; unmatched junction bases: 6. Germline values: CDR1 KGHDR, CDR2 SFDVKD. This CDR3 has 13 residues. CDR3 in DNA: TGTGCCACCATGGGACAGGGAAGTCATGAGCAGTTCTTC. This gives the protein CATMGQGSHEQFF.

This clone appeared a single time. The gene calls are TRBV19 and TRBJ2-3; 7 bases match TRBD1. This CDR3 spans 16 amino acids. Per germline, CDR1 LNHDA and CDR2 SQIVND (reference sequence). V was pared by 6 bases and J by 3 bases, with 12 bases of the junction left unmatched. The CDR3 loop is CASRVGQDIRTDTQYF. CDR3 DNA sequence: TGTGCCAGTAGGGTTGGACAGGATATCCGGACAGATACGCAGTATTTT. Full variable domain (missing parts from reference TRBV19 and TRBJ2-3): DGGITQSPKYLFRKEGQNVTLSCEQNLNHDAMYWYRQDPGQGLRLIYYSQIVNDFQKGDIAEGYSVSREKKESFPLTVTSAQKNPTAFYLCASRVGQDIRTDTQYFGPGTRLTVL.

The chain carries TRBV21-1 and TRBJ1-5; TRBD1 is the table's D call and was not checked against the DNA. TRBV21-1 is deemed a pseudogene. The CDR3 extends over 14 amino acids. This chain's CDR3 is CASSSPGTLQPQHF. CDR3 DNA: TGTGCCAGCAGCTCGCCAGGAACCCTCCAGCCCCAGCATTTT.

This chain joins TRBV12-3 or TRBV12-4 and TRBJ2-7, with a possible D match to TRBD1 (5 bases). The CDR3 is 13 residues long. Between the trimmed V and J ends, which lost 7 bases and 5 bases, there was a span of 15 bases. The chain's CDR3 is CASTPTARNEQYF. CDR3 sequence (DNA): TGTGCCAGCACCCCGACAGCTAGGAACGAGCAGTACTTC.

The rearrangement links TRBV4-3 to TRBJ1-1; TRBD1 matches 8 bases. Germline V gene data show CDR1 as LGHNA and CDR2 as YSLEER. CDR3 length: 13 residues. Trimming took 2 bases from V and 8 from J; bases not matched to a gene: 4. The CDR3 is CASSQPDRAEAFF. CDR3 DNA sequence: TGCGCCAGCAGCCAACCGGACAGGGCGGAAGCTTTCTTT.

V and J are TRBV7-9 and TRBJ1-1, with D maybe TRBD1 (6 bases). The CDR3 consists of 13 residues. Germline CDR1 reads SEHNR; CDR2 reads FQNEAQ (reference sequence). The V end was cut by 2 bases, the J end by 6 bases, with 10 bases between. The DNA for the CDR3 is TGTGCCAGCAGCTTAATACAGGGTTCTGAAGCTTTCTTT. Encoded protein: CASSLIQGSEAFF.

V usage is TRBV19 and J usage is TRBJ1-6; 7 bases line up with TRBD1. Germline V gene data show CDR1 as LNHDA and CDR2 as SQIVND (reference sequence). The CDR3 totals 17 residues. Losses at the gene ends were 4 bases for V and 7 bases for J; bases not matched to a gene: 13. The CDR3 sequence is CASSTQTGVGVNSPLHF. In DNA, the CDR3 is TGTGCCAGTAGTACTCAAACAGGGGTAGGGGTGAATTCACCCCTCCACTTT.

The gene calls are TRBV9 and TRBJ2-1; D is unclear. The CDR3 consists of 12 residues. Between the trimmed V and J ends, which lost 0 bases and 11 bases, there was a span of 9 bases. Germline CDR1 and CDR2: SGDLS and YYNGEE. CDR3 nucleotides: TGTGCCAGCAGCGTAGCGGGTGACCAGCAGTTCTTC. It encodes CASSVAGDQQFF. The full variable domain, in which reference TRBV9 and TRBJ2-1 provide the parts outside the CDR3, is DSGVTQTPKHLITATGQRVTLRCSPRSGDLSVYWYQQSLDQGLQFLIQYYNGEERAKGNILERFSAQQFPDLHSELNLSSLELGDSALYFCASSVAGDQQFFGPGTRLTVL.

The V call is TRBV29-1, the J call TRBJ2-3; D might be TRBD2 (6 bases). V lost 7 bases to trimming and J lost 2 bases, with 16 bases between them. The CDR3 totals 14 residues. Germline lookup yields CDR1 SQVTM and CDR2 ANQGSEA. CDR3 protein: CSATDGGATDTQYF. The CDR3 DNA is TGCAGCGCCACAGACGGAGGGGCCACAGATACGCAGTATTTT.

J is TRBJ2-3 and V is TRBV3-1 (or the pseudogene TRBV3-2), with 11 bases that match TRBD2. V shed 2 bases and J 6 bases; nucleotides not matched to a gene: 4. The CDR3 has 15 amino acids. Germline CDR1 is LGHDT and CDR2 is YNNKEL (reference sequence). CDR3 sequence (DNA): TGTGCCAGCAGCCAATTAGCGGGGGGGCTTGATACGCAGTATTTT. As protein: CASSQLAGGLDTQYF.

This chain uses TRBV7-9 with TRBJ1-2; possibly TRBD1 for D (6 bases). Germline-derived CDR1 and CDR2 are SEHNR and FQNEAQ (reference sequence). CDR3 length equals 13 residues. V lost 6 bases to trimming and J lost 8 bases, with 16 bases between them. CDR3 sequence: CASSWNQGNGYTF. CDR3 in DNA: TGTGCCAGCAGTTGGAATCAGGGGAACGGCTACACCTTC.

The chain recombines TRBV7-2 with TRBJ1-5, with D possibly being TRBD1 (6 bases). Trimming cost V 4 bases and J 9 bases, with 13 bases left between them. The length of the CDR3 is 13 residues. CDR1 and CDR2 (germline): SGHTA, FQGNSA. The CDR3 nucleotides read TGTGCCAGCAGCTCCGACAGGTCCCCGCCCCAGCATTTT. It translates to CASSSDRSPPQHF.

This clone was counted once. The chain carries TRBV27 and TRBJ2-7; 12 bases are a match to TRBD1. The V gene end was trimmed by 4 bases and the J gene end by 2 bases; junction bases not matched to a gene: 9. This CDR3 has 17 amino acids. Per germline, CDR1 MNHEY and CDR2 SMNVEV (reference sequence). The CDR3 region is CASSSPPGQGAPYEQYF. In DNA form, the CDR3 reads TGTGCCAGCAGTTCCCCCCCGGGACAGGGGGCCCCCTACGAGCAGTACTTC.

This clone was detected only a few times. The chain links TRBV5-1 to TRBJ2-1; D is undetermined. The CDR3 loop spans 12 amino acids. With 4 bases removed from V and 7 bases from J, the gap between germline ends came to 9 bases. The germline V gene encodes CDR1 SGHRS and CDR2 YFSETQ. The CDR3 loop is CASSTTGNEQFF. DNA of the CDR3: TGCGCCAGCAGCACGACCGGGAATGAGCAGTTCTTC.

The chain has TRBV6-5 and TRBJ2-7; D is possibly TRBD2 (6 bases). This CDR3 is built from 13 residues. The V gene lost 0 bases and the J gene lost 6 bases, with 9 bases spanning the gap. In germline, CDR1 is MNHEY, CDR2 SVGAGI. The CDR3 sequence: CASSYSAGSEQYF. As DNA, the CDR3 is TGTGCCAGCAGTTACTCGGCGGGGAGCGAGCAGTACTTC.

The V call is TRBV9, the J call TRBJ1-5, with 7 bases fitting TRBD1. Germline CDR1 and CDR2: SGDLS and YYNGEE. Trimming cost V 4 bases and J 3 bases; bases outside gene matches: 7. The length of the CDR3 is 15 residues. The DNA for the CDR3 is TGTGCCAGCAGCCAAACAGGGGCCAACAATCAGCCCCAGCATTTT. Protein sequence: CASSQTGANNQPQHF.

This chain uses TRBV2 with TRBJ2-2, with D tentatively TRBD1 (6 bases). The CDR3 consists of 14 residues. V was clipped by 4 bases and J by 6 bases, with 12 bases between them. Per the germline V gene, CDR1 is SNHLY and CDR2 is FYNNEI. CDR3: CASSGEGVAGELFF. As DNA, the CDR3 is TGTGCCAGCAGTGGAGAGGGGGTGGCCGGGGAGCTGTTTTTT. The full variable domain, its missing parts supplied by reference TRBV2 and TRBJ2-2, is EPEVTQTPSHQVTQMGQEVILRCVPISNHLYFYWYRQILGQKVEFLVSFYNNEISEKSEIFDDQFSVERPDGSNFTLKIRSTKLEDSAMYFCASSGEGVAGELFFGEGSRLTVL.

This chain's CDR3 is CASSFGGQGNTEAFF. The CDR3, as DNA: TGTGCCAGCAGTTTTGGAGGACAGGGGAACACTGAAGCTTTCTTT. This sequence joins TRBV28 and TRBJ1-1; 8 nucleotides align to TRBD1. The germline V gene encodes CDR1 MDHEN and CDR2 SYDVKM. The CDR3 consists of 15 residues. V was pared by 3 bases and J by 1 base, with 4 bases of the junction left unmatched. Looking up the rest from reference TRBV28 and TRBJ1-1 gives the full variable domain: DVKVTQSSRYLVKRTGEKVFLECVQDMDHENMFWYRQDPGLGLRLIYFSYDVKMKEKGDIPEGYSVSREKKERFSLILESASTNQTSMYLCASSFGGQGNTEAFFGQGTRLTVV.

V is TRBV7-2 and J is TRBJ1-2, with D possibly matching TRBD1 (6 bases). The germline gives CDR1 SGHTA, CDR2 FQGNSA. Trimming took off 7 bases at V and 8 bases at J, with 17 bases between the two ends. The CDR3 has 13 residues. The CDR3 DNA reads TGTGCCAGCAAGGGACACTTGGATGGGGGCTACACCTTC. This encodes CASKGHLDGGYTF.

The chain links TRBV7-9 to TRBJ2-2; TRBD2 aligns across 9 bases. Germline V gene data show CDR1 as SEHNR and CDR2 as FQNEAQ (reference sequence). After removal of 8 bases from V and 5 bases from J, the junction contained 6 bases not matched to a gene. There are 14 residues in the CDR3. The CDR3 loop is CASGGLAGTGELFF. CDR3 in DNA: TGTGCCAGCGGGGGACTAGCAGGGACCGGGGAGCTGTTTTTT.